The sequence of this TCR beta chain was determined in a study of blood T cell repertoires in COVID-19. Study-level background: Sources were T cells, B-cell-depleted T cells, or PBMCs; the material itself was cDNA or gDNA.

The study recruited people aged roughly 18 to 95 years across approximately 23 US areas. Someone with COVID-19 had been met by exposed participants within 2 weeks before study entry. In the study's own analysis: Researchers report that nucleated cell counts were estimated from reference gene primer amplification. TCRdb's copy holds only in-frame clones and misses some; the assay was immunoSEQ multiplex PCR. That table furnishes V, J and clone size, whereas the DNA furnished D and trimming. The data contain about 140,000 clones, approximately 88% of them seen just once; the ten biggest clones take up roughly 5%. The V and J ends lost 4 bases and 0 bases respectively, with 7 bases between them. CDR1 is LNHDA and CDR2 is SQIVND in the germline V gene (reference sequence). This CDR3 contains 13 residues.

The source material was PBMCs or T cells enriched from blood (not recorded which). This clonotype was sampled from a man in his sixties or seventies who had been exposed to COVID-19. The chain combines TRBV19 with TRBJ2-7; D call uncertain. CDR3 nucleotide sequence: TGTGCCAGTAGTAAACAGATCTCCTACGAGCAGTACTTC. Its translation is CASSKQISYEQYF.